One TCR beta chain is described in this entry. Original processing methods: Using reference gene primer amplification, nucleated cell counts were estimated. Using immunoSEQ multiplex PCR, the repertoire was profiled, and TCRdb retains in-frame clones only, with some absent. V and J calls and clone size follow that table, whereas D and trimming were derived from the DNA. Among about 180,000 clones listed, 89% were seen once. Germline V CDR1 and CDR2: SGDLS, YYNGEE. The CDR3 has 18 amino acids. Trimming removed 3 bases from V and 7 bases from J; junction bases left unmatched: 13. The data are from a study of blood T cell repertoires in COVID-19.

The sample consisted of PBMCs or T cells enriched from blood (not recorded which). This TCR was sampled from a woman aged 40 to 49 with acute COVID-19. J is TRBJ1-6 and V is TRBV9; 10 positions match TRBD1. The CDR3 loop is CASSGDLGQGVGNSPLHF. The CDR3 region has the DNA TGTGCCAGCAGCGGAGATCTAGGACAGGGGGTAGGGAATTCACCCCTCCACTTT.